The subject of this entry is one TCR beta chain. This entry belongs to a study of OX40 agonist ivuxolimab in advanced cancers. Repertoires were generated with immunoSEQ multiplex PCR, while TCRdb's copy carries only in-frame clones and drops some. The table has 85,000 to 130,000 clones, just over 90% seen once. V gave up 4 bases and J gave up 6 bases; unmatched junction bases: 9. CDR1 is SGHRS, CDR2 YFSETQ, per germline. This CDR3 comprises 15 residues. The TCR comes from an adult with an advanced solid tumor such as melanoma, head and neck, liver or kidney cancer. The source material was CD4+ or CD8+ T cells sorted from blood, sampled in a trial of the OX40 agonist ivuxolimab. This chain connects TRBV5-1 to TRBJ2-3; 9 bases are shared with TRBD2. The CDR3 spells CASSRGASGTDTQYF. For the CDR3, the DNA is TGCGCCAGCAGCCGGGGCGCTAGCGGGACGGATACGCAGTATTTT.